A selection of T cell receptor beta chains follows, all from one sample in a study of human T cells and chemical hapten exposure. MiXCR was run by TCRdb on the RACE reads, yielding one entry per CDR3 protein. The sample contains 99,000 or so distinct CDR3 sequences, about 34% of which appear only once. The source was whole blood, collected in connection with sensitization to the hapten diphenylcyclopropenone (DPC). The receptors were sampled from a middle-aged man with alopecia areata. Some clones in this sample may be carry-over from other donors' samples. The CDR3 runs from the conserved cysteine through the conserved F or W. Fields, in order: clone size, V gene, CDR3 protein. The size of a clone is reported for some rows only, either as once, few or many, or as a class for expanded clones.

clone_size: -; v_call: TRBV7-2; cdr3_aa: CASSPTLGGPTQYF
clone_size: -; v_call: TRBV6-1; cdr3_aa: CASSDSTDTQYF
clone_size: -; v_call: TRBV19; cdr3_aa: CASSITGSQETQYF
clone_size: -; v_call: TRBV20-1; cdr3_aa: CSARDDAGNNEQFF
clone_size: -; v_call: TRBV6-2/TRBV6-3; cdr3_aa: CASSSRTSGTPSGETQYF
clone_size: few; v_call: TRBV7-2; cdr3_aa: CASSGNYGYTF
clone_size: few; v_call: TRBV29-1; cdr3_aa: CSVARDRREQFF
clone_size: -; v_call: TRBV12-3/TRBV12-4; cdr3_aa: CASRGTSGPPDTQYF
clone_size: -; v_call: TRBV12-3/TRBV12-4; cdr3_aa: CASSEVSNQPQHF
clone_size: few; v_call: TRBV7-8; cdr3_aa: CASSPRDRLNTGELFF
clone_size: once; v_call: TRBV7-9; cdr3_aa: CASSFKGQPNEKLFF
clone_size: -; v_call: TRBV2; cdr3_aa: CASSVPLDRGRETQYF
clone_size: -; v_call: TRBV6-2/TRBV6-3; cdr3_aa: CASSYSGTGPYF
clone_size: few; v_call: TRBV24-1; cdr3_aa: CATSVGRGLLNSNQPQHF
clone_size: few; v_call: TRBV29-1; cdr3_aa: CSGDSGRAGEQFF
clone_size: few; v_call: TRBV7-2; cdr3_aa: CASKLGLSTDTQYF
clone_size: -; v_call: TRBV7-2; cdr3_aa: CASSLGTGIMNTEAFF
clone_size: -; v_call: TRBV7-9; cdr3_aa: CASSLGYGGPSIEAFF
clone_size: few; v_call: TRBV6-5; cdr3_aa: CASSPGVTGQPQHF
clone_size: -; v_call: TRBV12-3/TRBV12-4; cdr3_aa: CASSDDRAVSAKNIQYF
clone_size: -; v_call: TRBV29-1; cdr3_aa: CSVGFLASGANVLTF
clone_size: few; v_call: TRBV10-3; cdr3_aa: CAISESMVGEKTPLHF
clone_size: -; v_call: TRBV6-5; cdr3_aa: CASSLEQAGAGYEQFF
clone_size: -; v_call: TRBV3-1; cdr3_aa: CASSRRMGGTSAYEQYF
clone_size: few; v_call: TRBV10-3; cdr3_aa: CAIRGGSREAETQYF
clone_size: once; v_call: TRBV12-3/TRBV12-4; cdr3_aa: CASSFELGTSYNEQFF
clone_size: -; v_call: TRBV29-1; cdr3_aa: CSVEEYIGQPQHF
clone_size: few; v_call: TRBV29-1; cdr3_aa: CSVGDTQYF
clone_size: few; v_call: TRBV5-1; cdr3_aa: CASSLTGAQYF
clone_size: few; v_call: TRBV10-3; cdr3_aa: CAITQGTGGTDTQYF
clone_size: -; v_call: TRBV11-1; cdr3_aa: CASSLTARAGANVLTF
clone_size: -; v_call: TRBV7-9; cdr3_aa: CASSLEQYNSPLHF
clone_size: few; v_call: TRBV6-5; cdr3_aa: CASRSGQGTYEQYF
clone_size: -; v_call: TRBV18; cdr3_aa: CASSPGITASGNTIYF
clone_size: -; v_call: TRBV18; cdr3_aa: CASSPRSELAGGGEQFF
clone_size: few; v_call: TRBV5-1; cdr3_aa: CASPIGNGYTF
clone_size: -; v_call: TRBV29-1; cdr3_aa: CSVLKRTPNEQFF
clone_size: few; v_call: TRBV20-1; cdr3_aa: CSARDVGSGVGQHF
clone_size: -; v_call: TRBV24-1; cdr3_aa: CATSDPGLATNTGELFF
clone_size: many; v_call: TRBV11-2; cdr3_aa: CASSPSKNIQYF